A single sample is the source of the 31 T cell receptor beta chains below, sequenced in a study of T-cell memory formation after mild COVID-19. TCRdb itself ran the 5' RACE reads through MiXCR, one entry per CDR3 protein. The table shows under 250,000 distinct CDR3 sequences, with 9.5% to 10% occurring only once. Material for sequencing was PBMCs or a T cell subset sorted from them (not recorded which). Receptors originate from a young man who had mild COVID-19 (a few samples of this study predate the infection). Cell type and time point are not known.

This clonotype appeared a few times. The J gene is TRBJ1-3, the V gene TRBV5-1; D remains ambiguous. CDR1 and CDR2 from the germline V gene are SGHRS and YFSETQ. V lost 0 bases, J lost 0 bases, and 4 bases lay in between. This CDR3 is built from 14 residues. CDR3 region: CASSLDNSGNTIYF. Written as DNA, the CDR3 is TGCGCCAGCAGCTTGGACAACTCTGGAAACACCATATATTTT.

A few counts support this clonotype. This chain links TRBV7-9 with TRBJ2-2; D is unclear. The V and J ends lost 6 bases and 4 bases respectively, with 3 bases between them. This CDR3 is built from 11 residues. Germline CDR1 SEHNR, CDR2 FQNEAQ (reference sequence). CDR3 nucleotide sequence: TGTGCCAGCAGACCCACCGGGGAGCTGTTTTTT. Protein product: CASRPTGELFF.

V usage is TRBV20-1 and J usage is TRBJ2-5, with D possibly called TRBD1 or TRBD2 (5 bases each). CDR1 and CDR2 from the germline V gene are DFQATT and SNEGSKA (reference sequence). V gave up 7 bases and J gave up 2 bases, with 14 bases separating them. The CDR3 has 13 amino acids. CDR3 sequence reads: CSVFRGEQETQYF. The CDR3 region has the DNA TGCAGTGTTTTCCGAGGGGAGCAAGAGACCCAGTACTTC.

The chain is built from TRBV28 and TRBJ2-1; the D gene is possibly TRBD1 (6 bases). V was cut by 5 bases and J by 2 bases, with 13 bases left in between. The CDR3 is 15 amino acids. Germline-derived CDR1 and CDR2 are MDHEN and SYDVKM. CDR3 DNA sequence: TGTGCCAGCAGTATTCAGGGGCGCGCCTACAATGAGCAGTTCTTC. It translates to CASSIQGRAYNEQFF. Based on the CDR3 plus reference TRBV28 and TRBJ2-1, the full variable domain is DVKVTQSSRYLVKRTGEKVFLECVQDMDHENMFWYRQDPGLGLRLIYFSYDVKMKEKGDIPEGYSVSREKKERFSLILESASTNQTSMYLCASSIQGRAYNEQFFGPGTRLTVL.

The rearrangement links TRBV18 to TRBJ1-1; D not certain. V was shortened by 2 bases and J by 4 bases, with 17 bases between the two germline ends. Germline lookup yields CDR1 KGHSH and CDR2 LQKENI. The CDR3 spans 16 residues. CDR3 amino acids: CASSPYDPGSGTEAFF. CDR3 DNA sequence: TGTGCCAGCTCACCATACGATCCCGGGAGCGGCACTGAAGCTTTCTTT.

The gene calls are TRBV4-1 and TRBJ2-3; 12 nucleotides align to TRBD1. V shed 4 bases and J 1 base; nucleotides not matched to a gene: 6. The CDR3 loop spans 17 amino acids. Germline CDR1 is MGHRA and CDR2 is YSYEKL. This CDR3 is CASSLRGTGGGTDTQYF. As DNA, the CDR3 is TGCGCCAGCAGCCTACGGGGGACAGGGGGCGGCACAGATACGCAGTATTTT.

V gene TRBV7-6 combines with J gene TRBJ2-3; the match to TRBD2 covers 12 bases. The J segment lost 1 base and the V segment lost 0 bases, leaving 2 bases of the junction unmatched. The CDR3 sequence is 17 residues long. Germline V gives CDR1 SGHVS, CDR2 FNYEAQ. CDR3: CASSLALAGGRTDTQYF. The CDR3 coding sequence is TGTGCCAGCAGCTTAGCACTAGCGGGGGGACGCACAGATACGCAGTATTTT.

This clonotype has ten or more counts. Relative to the germline gene, one junction end is altered; a read error may explain this. V usage is TRBV5-5 and J usage is TRBJ1-2, with 7 bases lining up with TRBD1. Germline lookup yields CDR1 SGHKS and CDR2 YYEKEE (reference sequence). The CDR3 loop spans 12 amino acids. CDR3 in amino acids: CASSSGQEHAGF. The CDR3 nucleotides read TGTGCCAGCAGCTCCGGACAGGAACATGCCGGCTTC.

The sample holds a few counts of this clonotype. The V and J genes are TRBV4-2 and TRBJ2-5, with 12 bases fitting TRBD2. Germline V gene data show CDR1 as LGHNA and CDR2 as YNFKEQ. Germline trimming cut 2 bases from V and 4 bases from J; bases unmatched to any gene: 2. CDR3 length equals 15 residues. As DNA, the CDR3 is TGTGCCAGCAGCCAACCACTAGCGGGAGGAGAGACCCAGTACTTC. Its translation: CASSQPLAGGETQYF.

This clonotype has more than one count but fewer than ten. The rearrangement links TRBV7-6 to TRBJ1-4; 9 nucleotides line up with TRBD1. The CDR3 runs 16 residues. V lost 2 bases to trimming and J lost 7 bases; unmatched junction nucleotides: 8. The germline V gene encodes CDR1 SGHVS and CDR2 FNYEAQ. The CDR3 region is CASSLWSRDRAEKLFF. The DNA for the CDR3 is TGTGCCAGCAGCTTATGGTCTCGGGACAGGGCTGAAAAACTGTTTTTT.

This clonotype was seen a handful of times. The chain links TRBV19 to TRBJ2-5; D is undetermined. This CDR3 region has 15 residues. Germline V lookup: CDR1 LNHDA, CDR2 SQIVND (reference sequence). Between the trimmed V and J ends, which lost 5 bases and 3 bases, there was a span of 16 bases. CDR3 loop: CASSAPTDREETQYF. The CDR3 coding sequence is TGTGCCAGTAGTGCCCCTACTGACCGCGAAGAGACCCAGTACTTC. Combining the CDR3 with reference TRBV19 and TRBJ2-5 gives the whole variable domain DGGITQSPKYLFRKEGQNVTLSCEQNLNHDAMYWYRQDPGQGLRLIYYSQIVNDFQKGDIAEGYSVSREKKESFPLTVTSAQKNPTAFYLCASSAPTDREETQYFGPGTRLLVL.

This chain links TRBV7-8 with TRBJ2-7, with D possibly being TRBD1 (5 bases). This CDR3 region has 17 residues. Germline CDR1 is SGHVS and CDR2 is FQNEAQ. V shed 5 bases and J shed 2 bases, with 22 bases lying between them. The CDR3 loop is CASSPQDMVGYTYEQYF. The CDR3, as DNA: TGTGCCAGCAGCCCACAGGATATGGTGGGTTATACCTACGAGCAGTACTTC.

This clonotype was seen repeatedly, ten times or more. The chain is built from TRBV5-1 and TRBJ2-2, with a tentative D call TRBD1 (6 bases). The germline V and J ends were trimmed by 7 bases and 6 bases, with 13 bases remaining between them. The CDR3 is 13 residues long. The germline V gene encodes CDR1 SGHRS and CDR2 YFSETQ. The CDR3 nucleotides read TGCGCCAGCTGCATACAGGGCCCCGGGGAGCTGTTTTTT. Amino acids: CASCIQGPGELFF. Full variable domain (remainder filled in from reference TRBV5-1 and TRBJ2-2): KAGVTQTPRYLIKTRGQQVTLSCSPISGHRSVSWYQQTPGQGLQFLFEYFSETQRNKGNFPGRFSGRQFSNSRSEMNVSTLELGDSALYLCASCIQGPGELFFGEGSRLTVL.

The V call is TRBV6-6, the J call TRBJ1-2; 7 nucleotides align to TRBD1. The CDR3 extends over 13 amino acids. V gave up 5 bases and J gave up 8 bases; unmatched junction bases: 8. Germline CDR1 MNHNY, CDR2 SVGAGI (reference sequence). The chain's CDR3 is CASSITGVNGYTF. The CDR3 bases are TGTGCCAGCAGTATCACAGGGGTAAACGGCTACACCTTC.

This clonotype was detected a few times. V and J are TRBV7-2 and TRBJ2-3, with 8 bases that match TRBD1. Germline V lookup: CDR1 SGHTA, CDR2 FQGNSA. This CDR3 spans 15 amino acids. Trimming took 3 bases from V and 4 from J; bases not matched to a gene: 6. The CDR3 DNA is TGTGCCAGCAGCTTCTACAGGGGGAGTGCAGATACGCAGTATTTT. Translation: CASSFYRGSADTQYF.

The DNA for the CDR3 is TGTGCCAGCAGGACCGGGACAGGGGGCGACGAGACCCAGTACTTC. It is translated as CASRTGTGGDETQYF. The chain carries TRBV6-6 and TRBJ2-5; 12 positions agree with TRBD1. Germline V gives CDR1 MNHNY, CDR2 SVGAGI (reference sequence). The CDR3 length is 15 residues. Losses at the gene ends were 6 bases for V and 5 bases for J; bases not matched to a gene: 7.

The rearrangement uses TRBV15 and TRBJ2-1; no clear D gene. CDR1 is LNHNV, CDR2 YYDKDF, per germline (reference sequence). The CDR3 sequence is 14 residues long. Between the trimmed V and J ends, which lost 0 bases and 10 bases, there was a span of 13 bases. The CDR3: CATSRDRIAEEQFF. Written as DNA, the CDR3 is TGTGCCACCAGCAGAGACCGTATAGCCGAGGAGCAGTTCTTC.

This clonotype was observed a few times. This chain joins TRBV11-2 and TRBJ2-3; D is undetermined. This CDR3 contains 14 residues. V was cut by 2 bases and J by 2 bases, with 8 bases left in between. Germline CDR1 and CDR2: SGHAT and FQNNGV. The CDR3: CASSLRRNTDTQYF. CDR3 nucleotides: TGTGCCAGCAGCTTAAGAAGGAACACAGATACGCAGTATTTT. Full variable domain (remainder filled in from reference TRBV11-2 and TRBJ2-3): EAGVAQSPRYKIIEKRQSVAFWCNPISGHATLYWYQQILGQGPKLLIQFQNNGVVDDSQLPKDRFSAERLKGVDSTLKIQPAKLEDSAVYLCASSLRRNTDTQYFGPGTRLTVL.

This clonotype showed up just a few times. The J gene is TRBJ1-5, the V gene TRBV7-2; unclear D gene. Germline values: CDR1 SGHTA, CDR2 FQGNSA. V was cut by 1 base and J by 2 bases, with 9 bases left in between. The CDR3 runs 15 residues. CDR3 amino acids: CASSLEGRGNQPQHF. DNA for the CDR3: TGTGCCAGCAGCTTAGAGGGTAGGGGCAATCAGCCCCAGCATTTT.

This clonotype was counted a few times. The gene calls are TRBV9 and TRBJ2-5, with 10 bases matching TRBD2. The V segment lost 6 bases and the J segment 0 bases; nucleotides outside the gene matches: 5. The CDR3 consists of 15 residues. CDR1 is SGDLS, CDR2 YYNGEE, per germline. CDR3 nucleotide sequence: TGTGCCAGCAACATAGCGGGGGGCTACCAAGAGACCCAGTACTTC. This encodes CASNIAGGYQETQYF. Together with reference TRBV9 and TRBJ2-5, the CDR3 gives the full variable domain: DSGVTQTPKHLITATGQRVTLRCSPRSGDLSVYWYQQSLDQGLQFLIQYYNGEERAKGNILERFSAQQFPDLHSELNLSSLELGDSALYFCASNIAGGYQETQYFGPGTRLLVL.

The chain has TRBV5-5 and TRBJ2-3; D is tentatively TRBD1 or TRBD2 (6 bases each). The CDR3 is made up of 16 amino acids. Looked up from germline, CDR1 is SGHKS and CDR2 is YYEKEE (reference sequence). Trimming pared 2 bases from V and 3 bases from J, leaving 16 bases between. The CDR3 DNA follows: TGTGCCAGCAGCTTTTTTTACGGGGGCCGGACAGATACGCAGTATTTT. Protein: CASSFFYGGRTDTQYF.

The chain recombines TRBV5-1 with TRBJ1-2, with D possibly being TRBD1 (5 bases). The CDR3 consists of 14 residues. Germline V CDR1 and CDR2: SGHRS, YFSETQ. With 1 base removed from V and 6 bases from J, the gap between germline ends came to 13 bases. In DNA form, the CDR3 reads TGCGCCAGCAGCTTGCAGGAGGGCAGGGATGGCTACACCTTC. It is translated as CASSLQEGRDGYTF.

This clonotype showed up just a few times. The CDR3 sequence is CSAKLGGPTNRLNTQYF. DNA of the CDR3: TGCAGTGCTAAACTAGGTGGCCCTACTAACCGCCTGAATACGCAGTATTTT. The chain carries TRBV20-1 and TRBJ2-3, with a weak D call TRBD2 (5 bases). Per the germline V gene, CDR1 is DFQATT and CDR2 is SNEGSKA (reference sequence). The CDR3 totals 17 residues. Trimming removed 4 bases from V and 7 bases from J, with 27 bases in between.

This clonotype was counted only a few times. The gene calls are TRBV9 and TRBJ1-2; 9 bases map to TRBD1. The trim removed 4 bases at V and 0 bases at J, leaving 4 bases unmatched. Germline V lookup: CDR1 SGDLS, CDR2 YYNGEE. The length of the CDR3 is 15 residues. CDR3 DNA: TGTGCCAGCAGCCAACGGGACAGGGCTAACTATGGCTACACCTTC. Protein sequence: CASSQRDRANYGYTF. The full variable domain, its missing parts supplied by reference TRBV9 and TRBJ1-2, is DSGVTQTPKHLITATGQRVTLRCSPRSGDLSVYWYQQSLDQGLQFLIQYYNGEERAKGNILERFSAQQFPDLHSELNLSSLELGDSALYFCASSQRDRANYGYTFGSGTRLTVV.

This clonotype was picked up many times. The rearrangement links TRBV7-9 to TRBJ1-2, with D possibly being TRBD1 (5 bases). Germline V gives CDR1 SEHNR, CDR2 FQNEAQ (reference sequence). Between the trimmed V and J ends, which lost 1 base and 6 bases, there was a span of 9 bases. The CDR3 sequence is 13 residues long. CDR3 sequence reads: CASSLVQGDGYTF. In nucleotides, the CDR3 is TGTGCCAGCAGCTTAGTGCAGGGCGATGGCTACACCTTC.

This clonotype has more than one count but fewer than ten. V is TRBV5-1 and J is TRBJ2-5, with 9 bases identical to TRBD2. The CDR3 is 17 residues long. With V trimmed by 0 bases and J by 6 bases, 12 bases remained unmatched. The germline V gene encodes CDR1 SGHRS and CDR2 YFSETQ. CDR3 region: CASSLDPSLAGPKTQYF. The CDR3 nucleotides read TGCGCCAGCAGCTTGGACCCCTCTCTAGCGGGGCCAAAGACCCAGTACTTC. The complete variable domain, with remaining parts taken from reference TRBV5-1 and TRBJ2-5, reads KAGVTQTPRYLIKTRGQQVTLSCSPISGHRSVSWYQQTPGQGLQFLFEYFSETQRNKGNFPGRFSGRQFSNSRSEMNVSTLELGDSALYLCASSLDPSLAGPKTQYFGPGTRLLVL.

This clonotype was detected a few times. The chain couples TRBV7-9 to TRBJ2-5; possibly TRBD2 for D (5 bases). Germline CDR1 reads SEHNR; CDR2 reads FQNEAQ (reference sequence). This CDR3 region has 15 residues. V was clipped by 0 bases and J by 5 bases, with 13 bases between them. The CDR3 nucleotides are TGTGCCAGCAGCTTAGCGCGGGCAGTTGGGGAGACCCAGTACTTC. It yields the protein CASSLARAVGETQYF. Based on the CDR3 plus reference TRBV7-9 and TRBJ2-5, the full variable domain is DTGVSQNPRHKITKRGQNVTFRCDPISEHNRLYWYRQTLGQGPEFLTYFQNEAQLEKSRLLSDRFSAERPKGSFSTLEIQRTEQGDSAMYLCASSLARAVGETQYFGPGTRLLVL.

V gene TRBV5-4 combines with J gene TRBJ1-1; TRBD1 aligns across 7 bases. This CDR3 contains 16 residues. The junction had 11 bases not matched to a gene; V was cut back by 0 bases and J by 6 bases. Per germline, CDR1 SGHNT and CDR2 YYREEE (reference sequence). The CDR3 sequence: CASSLARARGGSEAFF. DNA for the CDR3: TGTGCCAGCAGCTTGGCCCGCGCCAGGGGGGGCTCTGAAGCTTTCTTT.

The V gene is TRBV20-1, the J gene TRBJ2-7; 7 bases are shared with TRBD1. The CDR3 extends over 13 amino acids. V lost 3 bases, J lost 3 bases, and 5 bases stayed unmatched. Germline V CDR1 and CDR2: DFQATT, SNEGSKA (reference sequence). CDR3 sequence (DNA): TGCAGTGCTAGGACAGGGTTTGTCTACGAGCAGTACTTC. This translates into CSARTGFVYEQYF.

This clonotype came up many times. V is TRBV29-1 and J is TRBJ2-7; unclear D gene. V lost 4 bases to trimming and J lost 3 bases, with 10 bases between them. The V gene's germline CDR1 is SQVTM and CDR2 ANQGSEA. The CDR3 is 12 residues long. This CDR3 is CSVVEMGYEQYF. The DNA for the CDR3 is TGCAGCGTTGTCGAGATGGGCTACGAGCAGTACTTC.

This clonotype was recorded at least ten times. The rearrangement uses TRBV20-1 and TRBJ2-1; 11 bases agree with TRBD2. The trim removed 8 bases at V and 9 bases at J, leaving 12 bases unmatched. This CDR3 contains 14 residues. Germline V gene data show CDR1 as DFQATT and CDR2 as SNEGSKA (reference sequence). CDR3 residues: CSSLAGGAQIEQFF. CDR3 bases: TGCAGTTCTTTAGCGGGGGGGGCCCAGATTGAGCAGTTCTTC.